The rows below give T cell receptor beta chains drawn from one sample of a study of long-term antiretroviral therapy in people with HIV. Libraries were prepared by immunoSEQ multiplex PCR; TCRdb keeps only in-frame clonotypes and omits some of them. Here the sample spans 20,000 or so clones, around 85% being singletons. Here the sequenced sample was unsorted PBMCs, taken 0.9 years after starting antiretroviral therapy. Receptors were obtained from a man younger than 35 with HIV. CDR3s include the opening cysteine and the closing phenylalanine or tryptophan. A D gene is named only where the DNA matches it firmly. Not all rows give a size; the values are once, few, many and, for expanded clones, a class.

v_call	j_call	cdr3_length	d_call	clone_size	cdr3_aa	cdr3_nt
TRBV5-1	TRBJ1-2	14	-	-	CASSLDPGQGGYTF	TGCGCCAGCAGCTTGGACCCCGGGCAGGGGGGCTACACCTTC
TRBV7-8	TRBJ2-1	15	-	once	CASSLLGRGPNEQFF	TGTGCCAGCAGCTTACTCGGGCGGGGGCCCAATGAGCAGTTCTTC
TRBV6-4	TRBJ2-3	15	TRBD2	-	CASSGTSGGTDTQYF	TGTGCCAGCAGTGGGACTAGCGGGGGCACAGATACGCAGTATTTT
TRBV10-3	TRBJ2-2	12	-	-	CAIREESGELFF	TGTGCCATCAGGGAAGAGAGCGGGGAGCTGTTTTTT
TRBV13	TRBJ1-2	13	-	-	CASSREQSYGYTF	TGTGCCAGCTCGAGAGAGCAGAGCTATGGCTACACCTTC
TRBV4-1	TRBJ2-1	17	TRBD2	-	CASSQERVSGGSNEQFF	TGCGCCAGCAGCCAAGAGAGAGTTAGCGGGGGTAGCAATGAGCAGTTCTTC
TRBV27	TRBJ1-1	14	-	-	CASSLGTMNTEAFF	TGTGCCAGCAGTTTAGGCACCATGAACACTGAAGCTTTCTTT
TRBV5-4	TRBJ2-1	13	TRBD1	once	CASSFDRAGGQFF	TGTGCCAGCAGCTTTGACAGGGCTGGCGGGCAGTTCTTC
TRBV9	TRBJ2-1	15	-	-	CASSPPDSFYNEQFF	TGTGCCAGCAGCCCACCGGACTCTTTCTACAATGAGCAGTTCTTC
TRBV7-9	TRBJ2-2	15	TRBD2	-	CASSRSGDPTGELFF	TGTGCCAGCAGCCGTAGCGGGGACCCCACCGGGGAGCTGTTTTTT
TRBV9	TRBJ1-1	18	-	-	CASSAEGGRVSLGTEAFF	TGTGCCAGCAGCGCCGAAGGGGGGCGTGTATCCTTGGGCACTGAAGCTTTCTTT
TRBV29-1	TRBJ1-2	14	-	-	CSARGSQANYGYTF	TGCAGCGCCCGAGGGTCCCAGGCTAACTATGGCTACACCTTC